Reported below is one T cell receptor (beta chain). Between the trimmed V and J ends, which lost 2 bases and 3 bases, there was a span of 5 bases. There are 13 residues in the CDR3. Germline CDR1 and CDR2: SEHNR and FQNEAQ (reference sequence). This specimen belongs to a study of shared clonotypes between healthy human individuals. Method: immunoSEQ multiplex PCR; TCRdb's copy keeps in-frame clones and lacks some. Seen here are around 2.3 million clones, about 94% observed once, and the top ten hold 0.1% to 0.15%. The sequence came from a young man in good health. Source material: naive CD4+ T cells sorted from blood. The sample's subset: CD45RA+ positively selected. The chain is built from TRBV7-9 and TRBJ2-1; the D is unclear. The CDR3 here is CASSLIDYNEQFF. The CDR3 coding sequence is TGTGCCAGCAGCTTAATAGACTACAATGAGCAGTTCTTC.